Listed here are 4 T cell receptor beta chains from one sample, sequenced in a study of blood T cell repertoires in COVID-19. Clones were read by immunoSEQ multiplex PCR, and TCRdb kept only the in-frame ones, dropping some. This table has about 400,000 clones, 75% to 90% appearing once. Material for sequencing was peripheral blood. The receptors here all came from a woman in her sixties with COVID-19, enrolled during active disease.

The chain has TRBV30 and TRBJ2-3; no firm D call. This CDR3 contains 14 residues. CDR1 and CDR2 (germline): GTSNPN, SVGIG (reference sequence). Deletions cut 5 bases from V and 1 base from J, with 13 bases between. CDR3 DNA sequence: TGTGCCTGGGGAGACCCTGTAGGCACAGATACGCAGTATTTT. Its protein product is CAWGDPVGTDTQYF.

This chain joins TRBV30 and TRBJ2-2, with 7 positions matching TRBD1. The V gene's germline CDR1 is GTSNPN and CDR2 SVGIG (reference sequence). Trimming cost V 4 bases and J 3 bases; bases outside gene matches: 5. CDR3 length: 14 residues. The CDR3 nucleotides read TGTGCCTGGATCCCAGGGGGTTACACCGGGGAGCTGTTTTTT. Encoded protein: CAWIPGGYTGELFF.

V gene TRBV5-1 combines with J gene TRBJ1-2; D gene uncertain. V was pared by 1 base and J by 8 bases, with 12 bases between. Germline V gene lookup returns CDR1 SGHRS and CDR2 YFSETQ. This CDR3 region has 13 residues. CDR3 sequence (DNA): TGCGCCAGCAGCTTGTCGGGTAAAAGCGGCTACACCTTC. This encodes CASSLSGKSGYTF.

The sample holds one count of this clone. The rearrangement uses TRBV30 and TRBJ2-1; 10 positions match TRBD2. Germline values: CDR1 GTSNPN, CDR2 SVGIG (reference sequence). CDR3 length: 14 residues. The CDR3 loop is CAVAGGPFYNEQFF. The CDR3 DNA follows: TGTGCGGTAGCGGGGGGCCCCTTCTACAATGAGCAGTTCTTC.